This entry is about one T cell receptor beta chain. Its cognate antigen is unknown. It was with 60 Vbeta and 13 Jbeta primers that the PCR ran. Some clones are missing from TCRdb's copy, which holds only in-frame ones; the method was immunoSEQ multiplex PCR. The sample carries about 54,000 clones, less than 85% recorded once. The ends were cut back, 5 bases at V and 1 base at J, with 15 bases in the middle. Germline V gene sequence: CDR1 SGHVS, CDR2 FNYEAQ. There are 16 residues in the CDR3. The data originate from a study of cytomegalovirus exposure and HLA in healthy donors. Study-level points and caveats: Analysis performed later found 15,000 or so TCR beta sequences associated with HLA alleles at 0.05 false discovery rate.

The chain recombines TRBV7-6 with TRBJ2-4, with unresolved D. The source of this sequence is a woman between 18 and 29 years old in good health and CMV-seronegative. Sequencing was carried out using PBMCs. For the CDR3, the DNA is TGTGCCAGCAGCCCAACACCCCAATGGGCCAAAAACATTCAGTACTTC. Protein: CASSPTPQWAKNIQYF.